The present TCR beta chain was sequenced within a study of blood T cell repertoires in COVID-19. Turning to the study itself: Researchers got acute and convalescent COVID-19 samples from the United States, Italy and Spain. In each case, the material was cDNA or gDNA derived from T cells, B-cell-depleted T cells, or PBMCs.

Per the original data handling: Amplification from reference gene primers served as the basis for estimated nucleated cell counts. Profiling relied on immunoSEQ multiplex PCR, and the TCRdb table lists in-frame clones only, not all of them. V and J calls and clone size are copied from that table; D and trimming were computed from the DNA. The table has some 81,000 clones, roughly 88% seen once. The CDR3 totals 15 residues. V lost 5 bases and J lost 4; bases outside the gene matches: 8. Per germline, CDR1 SGHTA and CDR2 FQGNSA. The rearrangement links TRBV7-2 to TRBJ1-2; TRBD1 matches 9 bases. The TCR was taken from a woman between 45 and 60 years old in a cohort sampled during active COVID-19. The sequencing input was peripheral blood. CDR3 DNA sequence: TGTGCCAGCAGCCTACAGGGGGCACAGCTCTATGGCTACACCTTC. This gives the protein CASSLQGAQLYGYTF.